The rows below give T cell receptor beta chains drawn from one sample of a study of blood T cell repertoires in COVID-19. Sequenced by immunoSEQ multiplex PCR; TCRdb stores in-frame clones only, minus some. The table shows fewer than 250,000 clones, with roughly 80% occurring only once. The source material was PBMCs or T cells enriched from blood (not recorded which). All receptors come from a woman aged 40 to 50 who had been exposed to COVID-19. Each CDR3 is given with its conserved first and last residue. Size values are once, few and many counts, or a class for expanded clones, and some rows have none.

cdr3_length v_call clone_size cdr3_aa
13 TRBV4-3 NA CASRAQGNYGYTF
15 TRBV5-1 NA CASKLQGVYQETQYF
15 TRBV5-1 NA CASSRDRGPQETQYF
13 TRBV19 NA CATPKGQSYEQYF
17 TRBV19 NA CASSIGTGESFQETQYF
15 TRBV6-5 few CASSYSRVLTGELFF
13 TRBV12-3/TRBV12-4 NA CASSFSRQLEAFF
16 TRBV4-2 NA CASSQGRTGRNSPLHF
11 TRBV6-6 NA CASTRDTEAFF
15 TRBV9 NA CASSALQGILDGYTF
15 TRBV6-2/TRBV6-3 once CASSQGGGVTDTQYF
16 TRBV7-2 NA CASSLGGQAKHEKLFF
16 TRBV7-2 few CASSSSGGSGANVLTF
15 TRBV6-1 once CASSDPGGSTDTQYF
17 TRBV7-9 once CASSFGTGQGFGNTIYF
14 TRBV19 NA CASRRAGRPDTQYF
19 TRBV2 NA CASSVLRGRAGEQHTEAFF
13 TRBV19 NA CASRQGANTEAFF
17 TRBV6-1 NA CASSDWGLGIFADTQYF
16 TRBV4-2 NA CASSIGQAGTNYGYTF
16 TRBV18 NA CASSPWAAGMNTEAFF
14 TRBV27 once CASSLSAAQRGYTF
17 TRBV10-1 NA CASSSAPETGENQPQHF
16 TRBV28 few CASTPGGGWTGYEQYF
17 TRBV5-1 once CASSLTRPAGLTGELFF
13 TRBV12-3/TRBV12-4 NA CASSHRRKDEQYF
15 TRBV28 NA CASRSTGDGTDTQYF
16 TRBV6-5 NA CASSYSKAGGRETQYF
15 TRBV6-5 few CASKDETTISYEQYF
14 TRBV19 few CASNPPRANTEAFF
16 TRBV5-1 NA CASSLAGTADSDTQYF
15 TRBV6-1 NA CASSEGQGSNQPQHF
14 TRBV28 NA CASSLTDSNYGYTF
14 TRBV4-1 NA CASSQVALSYEQYF
15 TRBV7-2 NA CASSSVAGPYNEQFF
14 TRBV6-2/TRBV6-3 NA CASSGRRLNYEQYF